The 30 T cell receptor beta chains listed next were all sequenced from one sample in a study of STAT5B mutations in CD4+ large granular lymphocyte leukemia. TCRdb keeps only in-frame clones here, not all; method: immunoSEQ multiplex PCR. The sample shows over 450 clones, around 63% of them seen only once. The sequencing input was PBMCs. The receptors come from a woman aged 80 or over with CD4+ T-cell large granular lymphocyte leukemia.

V usage is TRBV5-1 and J usage is TRBJ1-1; D is unresolved. Between the trimmed V and J ends, which lost 0 bases and 1 base, there was a span of 10 bases. Germline CDR1 and CDR2: SGHRS and YFSETQ. CDR3 size: 15 residues. CDR3 bases: TGCGCCAGCAGCTTGGGTTGGACGGGGAACACTGAAGCTTTCTTT. Encoded protein: CASSLGWTGNTEAFF.

This clone is labeled hyperexpanded. This chain links TRBV5-1 with TRBJ2-1, with unresolved D. The germline V gene encodes CDR1 SGHRS and CDR2 YFSETQ. The CDR3 is made up of 11 amino acids. The V end lost 4 bases, the J end lost 5 bases, and 4 bases lay between the germline ends. The CDR3 sequence: CASSGNNEQFF. CDR3 bases: TGCGCCAGCAGCGGAAACAATGAGCAGTTCTTC.

The J gene is TRBJ2-1, the V gene TRBV5-6; perhaps TRBD2 as D (5 bases). Between the trimmed V and J ends, which lost 5 bases and 10 bases, there was a span of 19 bases. This CDR3 contains 14 residues. Germline CDR1 and CDR2: SGHDT and YYEEEE. The CDR3 DNA is TGTGCCAGCAGGTCCGAGACGGACTCCAGGGAGCAGTTCTTC. It encodes CASRSETDSREQFF.

This clone was observed once. A far more abundant clone sits one base away, making this likely a read error. The same CDR3 is also encoded by other DNA sequences in this sample. V gene TRBV5-4 combines with J gene TRBJ2-1; D ambiguous. The germline CDR1 and CDR2 sequences are SGHNT and YYREEE (reference sequence). V was shortened by 4 bases and J by 5 bases, with 4 bases between the two germline ends. The CDR3 length is 11 residues. The CDR3 spells CASSGNNEQFF. In DNA form, the CDR3 reads TGTGCCAGCAGCGGAAACAATGAGCAGTTCTTC.

This rearrangement joins TRBV6-5 to TRBJ2-5; maybe TRBD2 (5 bases). CDR1 is MNHEY and CDR2 is SVGAGI in the germline V gene. Trimming removed 4 bases at V and 4 bases at J, with 16 bases between. The CDR3 extends over 15 amino acids. The CDR3 coding sequence is TGTGCCAGCAGTTTCTTAGACGGAGGAAGAGAGACCCAGTACTTC. Translation gives CASSFLDGGRETQYF.

Concerning this clone itself: At one end the junction does not follow the germline gene, possibly because of a read error. The chain is built from TRBV28 and TRBJ1-2; a weak D match, TRBD1 (5 bases). Germline V gives CDR1 MDHEN, CDR2 SYDVKM. This CDR3 is 13 amino acids long. The CDR3 sequence is CAISAGPGDGYTF. CDR3 DNA: TGTGCCATCAGTGCGGGGCCGGGGGATGGCTACACCTTC.

The rearrangement links TRBV6-1 to TRBJ2-5, with 9 bases aligning to TRBD2. J was trimmed by 6 bases and V by 6 bases; bases with no gene match: 11. The CDR3 runs to 15 residues. In germline, CDR1 is MNHNS, CDR2 SASEGT. The CDR3 DNA reads as TGTGCCAGCAGGGGAATTAGCGGGAGAGTGAAGACCCAGTACTTC. Translating it yields CASRGISGRVKTQYF.

By sample share, this clone is large. This chain connects TRBV5-1 to TRBJ2-1; the D gene is possibly TRBD1 (6 bases). CDR3 length: 14 amino acids. V was pared by 1 base and J by 4 bases, with 9 bases between. Germline V CDR1 and CDR2: SGHRS, YFSETQ. The CDR3 protein is CASSLYQGYNEQFF. The CDR3, as DNA: TGCGCCAGCAGCTTGTATCAGGGGTACAATGAGCAGTTCTTC.

The gene calls are TRBV29-1 and TRBJ2-1; no firm D call. The germline V and J ends were trimmed by 7 bases and 0 bases, with 13 bases remaining between them. The CDR3 runs 14 residues. CDR1 and CDR2 from the germline V gene are SQVTM and ANQGSEA. This CDR3 reads CSATVPSSYNEQFF. The CDR3 DNA sequence: TGCAGCGCCACGGTTCCTAGCTCCTACAATGAGCAGTTCTTC.

This clone is a singleton in its sample. The chain has TRBV7-9 and TRBJ2-1, with 10 bases lining up with TRBD2. CDR1 is SEHNR, CDR2 FQNEAQ, per germline (reference sequence). The CDR3 sequence is 17 residues long. Germline trimming cut 0 bases from V and 4 bases from J; bases unmatched to any gene: 6. The CDR3 DNA is TGTGCCAGCAGCTTAGCCTGGACTAGCGGAGTGTACAATGAGCAGTTCTTC. Protein: CASSLAWTSGVYNEQFF. The full variable domain, its missing parts supplied by reference TRBV7-9 and TRBJ2-1, is DTGVSQNPRHKITKRGQNVTFRCDPISEHNRLYWYRQTLGQGPEFLTYFQNEAQLEKSRLLSDRFSAERPKGSFSTLEIQRTEQGDSAMYLCASSLAWTSGVYNEQFFGPGTRLTVL.

The chain recombines TRBV18 with TRBJ2-1; 9 bases map to TRBD1. Germline V gene data show CDR1 as KGHSH and CDR2 as LQKENI. CDR3 length: 15 amino acids. V shed 3 bases and J 4 bases; nucleotides not matched to a gene: 4. DNA for the CDR3: TGTGCCAGCTCACCCAGACAGGGGGAATACAATGAGCAGTTCTTC. It specifies CASSPRQGEYNEQFF.

The rearrangement joins TRBV11-2 to TRBJ2-1, with 14 bases matching TRBD2. The CDR3 runs 15 residues. The J segment lost 6 bases and the V segment lost 5 bases, leaving 3 bases of the junction unmatched. Germline CDR1 SGHAT, CDR2 FQNNGV. In nucleotides, the CDR3 is TGTGCCAGCAGCCCGGGACTAGCGGGAGTCAATGAGCAGTTCTTC. Its protein is CASSPGLAGVNEQFF.

This clone was found a few times. The J gene is TRBJ1-2, the V gene TRBV27; D is undetermined. With 3 bases removed from V and 1 base from J, the gap between germline ends came to 6 bases. The CDR3 runs to 13 residues. Germline values: CDR1 MNHEY, CDR2 SMNVEV (reference sequence). The CDR3 loop reads CASSFSFNYGYTF. The CDR3 DNA reads TGTGCCAGCAGTTTTAGTTTTAACTATGGCTACACCTTC.

The chain has TRBV19 and TRBJ2-5, with D possibly TRBD1 on 6 matching bases. Germline CDR1 is LNHDA and CDR2 is SQIVND (reference sequence). CDR3 size: 13 residues. Trimming took 3 bases from V and 3 from J, leaving 8 bases between them. Here the CDR3 reads CASSMNREETQYF. CDR3 bases: TGTGCCAGTAGTATGAACAGGGAAGAGACCCAGTACTTC.

This clone was detected only a few times. This CDR3 is CASGVIGNQPQHF. CDR3 sequence (DNA): TGTGCCAGTGGGGTAATAGGGAATCAGCCCCAGCATTTT. The V gene is TRBV19, the J gene TRBJ1-5; D is undetermined. Germline CDR1 is LNHDA and CDR2 is SQIVND (reference sequence). Between the trimmed V and J ends, which lost 8 bases and 4 bases, there was a span of 12 bases. The CDR3 spans 13 residues.

The chain combines TRBV6-5 with TRBJ1-1, with D possibly matching TRBD1 (5 bases). The CDR3 sequence is 15 residues long. The V end lost 0 bases, the J end lost 5 bases, and 13 bases lay between the germline ends. In germline, CDR1 is MNHEY, CDR2 SVGAGI. The CDR3 nucleotides are TGTGCCAGCAGTTACTCGCCGGGGGTCTGGACTGAAGCTTTCTTT. It specifies CASSYSPGVWTEAFF.

This clone was detected only a few times. The V and J genes are TRBV14 and TRBJ2-2; 7 bases are shared with TRBD1. Unmatched junction bases numbered 6, after V lost 6 bases and J lost 5 bases. This CDR3 contains 14 residues. Germline V gene data show CDR1 as SGHDN and CDR2 as FVKESK. The CDR3 reads CASRRGGWTGELFF. CDR3 DNA sequence: TGTGCCAGCAGGCGAGGGGGCTGGACCGGGGAGCTGTTTTTT.

The genes are TRBV7-9 and TRBJ1-2, with 9 nucleotides matching TRBD1. Germline CDR1 and CDR2: SEHNR and FQNEAQ (reference sequence). This CDR3 is 14 amino acids long. J was trimmed by 2 bases and V by 6 bases; bases with no gene match: 4. In DNA form, the CDR3 reads TGTGCCAGCAGGGGACAGGGCGAAAACTATGGCTACACCTTC. Residues: CASRGQGENYGYTF.

The chain links TRBV6-4 to TRBJ1-5, with D unresolved. CDR1 MRHNA and CDR2 SNTAGT come from the germline V gene. The V and J ends lost 6 bases and 5 bases respectively, with 8 bases between them. The CDR3 totals 12 residues. CDR3 sequence: CASRRNYQPQHF. The CDR3 nucleotides read TGTGCCAGCAGAAGGAATTATCAGCCCCAGCATTTT.

The CDR3 bases are TGCGCCAGCAGTGCCCGACAGGTCGCTGGCTACACCTTC. Protein product: CASSARQVAGYTF. V and J are TRBV10-1 and TRBJ1-2; maybe TRBD1 (6 bases). The germline gives CDR1 WNHNN, CDR2 SYGVQD (reference sequence). The CDR3 is 13 residues long. Trimming removed 4 bases from V and 7 bases from J, with 13 bases in between.

This clone has a single count. The chain uses TRBV4-2 and TRBJ2-7, with 8 positions matching TRBD2. This CDR3 comprises 14 residues. From germline, CDR1 is LGHNA and CDR2 YNFKEQ. With 3 bases clipped from V and 9 bases from J, the junction kept 10 bases outside the gene matches. Here the CDR3 DNA reads TGTGCCAGCAGCCAGGGACTAGGGGGTGGAGGGCAGTACTTC. It encodes CASSQGLGGGGQYF.

This clone occurred once. J is TRBJ2-5 and V is TRBV28; TRBD2 agrees at 11 bases. The germline V gene encodes CDR1 MDHEN and CDR2 SYDVKM. V lost 6 bases, J lost 5 bases, and 2 bases stayed unmatched. The CDR3 is 13 residues long. DNA of the CDR3: TGTGCCAGCAGGCTAGCGGGAGGTGAGACCCAGTACTTC. Amino acids: CASRLAGGETQYF.

In DNA form, the CDR3 reads TGTGCCAGCAGCTTGGTTGGGGACAGCCAAGAGACCCAGTACTTC. Translating gives CASSLVGDSQETQYF. The chain links TRBV5-5 to TRBJ2-5, with 7 bases lining up with TRBD1. This CDR3 has 15 residues. The germline V gene has CDR1 SGHKS and CDR2 YYEKEE (reference sequence). V trimming: 0 bases; J trimming: 1 base; junction bases outside the gene matches: 3. Supplemented by reference TRBV5-5 and TRBJ2-5, the full variable domain reads DAGVTQSPTHLIKTRGQQVTLRCSPISGHKSVSWYQQVLGQGPQFIFQYYEKEERGRGNFPDRFSARQFPNYSSELNVNALLLGDSALYLCASSLVGDSQETQYFGPGTRLLVL.

The CDR3 loop is CASRPRDGWNEQFF. The CDR3 DNA is TGTGCCAGCCGCCCCCGAGACGGCTGGAATGAGCAGTTCTTC. The rearrangement links TRBV6-1 to TRBJ2-1; no clear D gene. V dropped 8 bases and J dropped 7 bases, with 18 bases sitting between them. The CDR3 consists of 14 residues. Germline V CDR1 and CDR2: MNHNS, SASEGT.

The V gene is TRBV11-3, the J gene TRBJ2-2, with TRBD1 identical over 9 bases. Germline CDR1 SGHNT, CDR2 YENEEA. The CDR3 has 16 residues. J gave up 7 bases and V 4 bases, and 10 bases lay outside the gene matches. CDR3 amino acids: CASSSRGQGRNGELFF. CDR3 sequence (DNA): TGTGCCAGCAGCTCGAGAGGACAGGGGCGAAACGGGGAGCTGTTTTTT.

J is TRBJ2-7 and V is TRBV29-1; D is unclear. V lost 4 bases to trimming and J lost 6 bases, with 16 bases between them. Germline CDR1 and CDR2: SQVTM and ANQGSEA. CDR3 length: 13 amino acids. The CDR3 DNA reads TGCAGCGTTGGGACCCAGCTAGGCGGCGAGCAGTACTTC. Encoded protein: CSVGTQLGGEQYF.

The chain joins TRBV28 to TRBJ2-3; tentatively, D is TRBD2 (6 bases). The CDR3 length is 15 residues. Germline-derived CDR1 and CDR2 are MDHEN and SYDVKM. V lost 3 bases to trimming and J lost 3 bases, with 13 bases between them. The CDR3 loop is CASSLWGGNTDTQYF. CDR3 nucleotides: TGTGCCAGCAGTTTGTGGGGAGGCAATACAGATACGCAGTATTTT.

J is TRBJ2-7 and V is TRBV2, with D possibly matching TRBD2 (5 bases). Trimming shortened V by 8 bases and J by 6 bases, and 11 bases separated the two germline ends. Germline loops: CDR1 SNHLY, CDR2 FYNNEI. The CDR3 covers 11 residues. Here the CDR3 reads CASWEQGEQYF. DNA for the CDR3: TGTGCCAGCTGGGAGCAAGGCGAGCAGTACTTC. Full variable domain (rest looked up from reference TRBV2 and TRBJ2-7): EPEVTQTPSHQVTQMGQEVILRCVPISNHLYFYWYRQILGQKVEFLVSFYNNEISEKSEIFDDQFSVERPDGSNFTLKIRSTKLEDSAMYFCASWEQGEQYFGPGTRLTVT.

This chain uses TRBV6-6 with TRBJ2-7, with D maybe TRBD2 (6 bases). The V end was cut by 7 bases, the J end by 4 bases, with 17 bases between. There are 14 residues in the CDR3. The germline gives CDR1 MNHNY, CDR2 SVGAGI (reference sequence). As DNA, the CDR3 is TGTGCCAGCACGGCCGTCAAACGGGGGTACGAGCAGTACTTC. The encoded protein is CASTAVKRGYEQYF.

The J gene is TRBJ2-2, the V gene TRBV30; D unclear. There are 15 residues in the CDR3. V was trimmed by 2 bases and J by 5 bases, leaving 15 bases between them. Germline CDR1 GTSNPN, CDR2 SVGIG (reference sequence). The CDR3 reads CAWSFLHPETGELFF. The DNA of the CDR3 is TGTGCCTGGAGTTTCCTCCACCCGGAGACCGGGGAGCTGTTTTTT.